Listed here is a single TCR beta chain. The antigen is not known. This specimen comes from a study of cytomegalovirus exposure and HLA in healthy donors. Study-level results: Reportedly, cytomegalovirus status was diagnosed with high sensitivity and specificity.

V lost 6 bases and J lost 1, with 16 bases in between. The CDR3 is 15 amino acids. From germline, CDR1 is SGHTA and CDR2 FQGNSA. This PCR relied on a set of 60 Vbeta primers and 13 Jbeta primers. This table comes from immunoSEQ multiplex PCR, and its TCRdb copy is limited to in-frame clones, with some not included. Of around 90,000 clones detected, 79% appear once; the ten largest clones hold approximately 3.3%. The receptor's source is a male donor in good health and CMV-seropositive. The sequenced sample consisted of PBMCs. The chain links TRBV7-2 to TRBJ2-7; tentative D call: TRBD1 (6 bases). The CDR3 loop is CASSLDRIFSYEQYF. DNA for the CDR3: TGTGCCAGCAGTCTCGACAGGATATTTTCCTACGAGCAGTACTTC. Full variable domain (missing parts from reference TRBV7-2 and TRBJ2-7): GAGVSQSPSNKVTEKGKDVELRCDPISGHTALYWYRQSLGQGLEFLIYFQGNSAPDKSGLPSDRFSAERTGGSVSTLTIQRTQQEDSAVYLCASSLDRIFSYEQYFGPGTRLTVT.